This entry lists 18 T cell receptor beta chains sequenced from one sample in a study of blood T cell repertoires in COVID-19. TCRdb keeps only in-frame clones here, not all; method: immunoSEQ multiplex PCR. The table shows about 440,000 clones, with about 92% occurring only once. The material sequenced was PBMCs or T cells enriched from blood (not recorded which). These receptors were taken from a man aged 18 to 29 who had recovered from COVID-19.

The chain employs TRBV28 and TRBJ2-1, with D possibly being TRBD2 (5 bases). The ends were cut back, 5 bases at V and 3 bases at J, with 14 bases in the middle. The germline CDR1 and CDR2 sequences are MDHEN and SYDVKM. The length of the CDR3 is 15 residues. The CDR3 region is CASSPGKGFYNEQFF. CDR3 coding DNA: TGTGCCAGCAGTCCCGGGAAGGGCTTCTACAATGAGCAGTTCTTC.

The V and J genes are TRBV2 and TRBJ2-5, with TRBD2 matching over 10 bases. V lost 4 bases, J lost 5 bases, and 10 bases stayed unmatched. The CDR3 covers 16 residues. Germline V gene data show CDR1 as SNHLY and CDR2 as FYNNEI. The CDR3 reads CASSAPSGRFGETQYF. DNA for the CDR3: TGTGCCAGCAGTGCCCCTAGCGGGAGATTTGGGGAGACCCAGTACTTC.

The chain's CDR3 is CASSASTGKRSSNEQFF. CDR3 coding DNA: TGTGCCAGTAGTGCTTCAACAGGGAAAAGGTCGTCCAATGAGCAGTTCTTC. This rearrangement joins TRBV19 to TRBJ2-1; TRBD1 might be the D (6 bases). There are 17 residues in the CDR3. Per germline, CDR1 LNHDA and CDR2 SQIVND (reference sequence). Between the trimmed V and J ends, which lost 5 bases and 6 bases, there was a span of 23 bases.

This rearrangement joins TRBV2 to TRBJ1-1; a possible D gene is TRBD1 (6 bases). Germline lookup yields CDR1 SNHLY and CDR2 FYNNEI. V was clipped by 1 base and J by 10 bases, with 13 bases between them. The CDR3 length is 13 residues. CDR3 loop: CASSEVRGRGAFF. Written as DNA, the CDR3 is TGTGCCAGCAGTGAAGTGCGCGGCAGGGGAGCTTTCTTT.

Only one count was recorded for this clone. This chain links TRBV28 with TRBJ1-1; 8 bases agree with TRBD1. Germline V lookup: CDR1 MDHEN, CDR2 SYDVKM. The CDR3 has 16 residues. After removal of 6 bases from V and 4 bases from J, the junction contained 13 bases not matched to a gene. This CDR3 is CASSAPAGGGGTEAFF. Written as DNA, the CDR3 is TGTGCCAGCAGCGCCCCCGCAGGGGGCGGGGGCACTGAAGCTTTCTTT.

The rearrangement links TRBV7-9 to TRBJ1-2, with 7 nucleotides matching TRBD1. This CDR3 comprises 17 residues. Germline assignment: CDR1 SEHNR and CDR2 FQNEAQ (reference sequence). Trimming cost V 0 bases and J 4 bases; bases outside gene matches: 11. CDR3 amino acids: CASSLAGFWDRIYGYTF. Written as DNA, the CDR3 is TGTGCCAGCAGCTTAGCGGGCTTCTGGGACAGAATCTATGGCTACACCTTC.

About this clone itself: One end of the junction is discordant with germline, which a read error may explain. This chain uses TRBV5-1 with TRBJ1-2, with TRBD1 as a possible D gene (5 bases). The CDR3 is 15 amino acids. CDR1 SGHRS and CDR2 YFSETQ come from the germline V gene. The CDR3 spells CASSLVYGGAYGYAF. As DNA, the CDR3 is TGCGCCAGCAGCTTGGTGTATGGAGGGGCCTATGGCTACGCCTTC.

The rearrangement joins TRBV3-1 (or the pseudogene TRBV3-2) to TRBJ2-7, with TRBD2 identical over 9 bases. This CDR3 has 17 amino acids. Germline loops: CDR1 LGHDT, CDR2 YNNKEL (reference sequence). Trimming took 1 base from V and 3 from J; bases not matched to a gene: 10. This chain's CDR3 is CASSQGLAGAGVYEQYF. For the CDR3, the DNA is TGTGCCAGCAGCCAAGGCTTAGCGGGAGCCGGTGTCTACGAGCAGTACTTC.

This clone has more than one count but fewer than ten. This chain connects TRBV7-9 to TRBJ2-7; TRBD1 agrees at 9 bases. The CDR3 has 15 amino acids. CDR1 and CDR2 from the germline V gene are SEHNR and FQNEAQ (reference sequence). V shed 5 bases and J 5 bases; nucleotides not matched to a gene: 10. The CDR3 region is CASSKGQGSIDEQYF. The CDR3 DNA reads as TGTGCCAGCAGCAAGGGACAGGGTAGTATTGACGAGCAGTACTTC.

The CDR3, as DNA: TGTGCCTGGAGCGACAGGGGGAATCAGCCCCAGCATTTT. Translation gives CAWSDRGNQPQHF. The chain has TRBV30 and TRBJ1-5; 9 bases map to TRBD1. With 3 bases clipped from V and 4 bases from J, the junction kept 1 base outside the gene matches. Germline values: CDR1 GTSNPN, CDR2 SVGIG (reference sequence). This CDR3 has 13 residues.

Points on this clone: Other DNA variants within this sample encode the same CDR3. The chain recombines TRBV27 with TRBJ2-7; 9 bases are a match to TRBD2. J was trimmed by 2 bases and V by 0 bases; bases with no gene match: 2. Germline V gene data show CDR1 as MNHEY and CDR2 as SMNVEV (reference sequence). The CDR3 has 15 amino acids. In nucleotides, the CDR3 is TGTGCCAGCAGTTTATCTACTAGCGGGCCCTACGAGCAGTACTTC. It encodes CASSLSTSGPYEQYF.

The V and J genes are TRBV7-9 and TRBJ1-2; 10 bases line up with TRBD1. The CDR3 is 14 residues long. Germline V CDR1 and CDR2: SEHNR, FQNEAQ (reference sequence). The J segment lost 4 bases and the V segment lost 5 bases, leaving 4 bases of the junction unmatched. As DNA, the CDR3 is TGTGCCAGCAGCAGGGACAGGGGCGGCTATGGCTACACCTTC. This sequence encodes CASSRDRGGYGYTF.

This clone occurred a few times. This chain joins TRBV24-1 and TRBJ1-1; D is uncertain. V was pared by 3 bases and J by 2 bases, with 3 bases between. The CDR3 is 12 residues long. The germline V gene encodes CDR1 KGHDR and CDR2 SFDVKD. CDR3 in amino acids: CATSDPNTEAFF. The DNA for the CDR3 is TGTGCCACCAGTGATCCAAACACTGAAGCTTTCTTT.

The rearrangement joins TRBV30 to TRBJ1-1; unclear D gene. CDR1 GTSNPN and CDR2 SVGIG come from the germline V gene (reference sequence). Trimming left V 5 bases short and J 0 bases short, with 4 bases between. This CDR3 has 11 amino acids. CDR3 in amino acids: CAWSVNTEAFF. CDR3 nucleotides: TGTGCCTGGTCGGTGAACACTGAAGCTTTCTTT.

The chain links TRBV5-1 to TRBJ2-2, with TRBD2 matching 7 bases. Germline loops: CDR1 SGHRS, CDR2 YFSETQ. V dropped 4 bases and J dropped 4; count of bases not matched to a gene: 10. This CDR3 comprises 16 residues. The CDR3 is CASSRMAGVSTGELFF. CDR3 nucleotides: TGCGCCAGCAGCCGGATGGCGGGGGTGAGCACCGGGGAGCTGTTTTTT.

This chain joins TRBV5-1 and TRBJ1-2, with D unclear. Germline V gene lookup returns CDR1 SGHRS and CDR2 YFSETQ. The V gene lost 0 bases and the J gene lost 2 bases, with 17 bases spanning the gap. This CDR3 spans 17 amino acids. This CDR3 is CASSLAGGERINYGYTF. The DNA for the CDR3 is TGCGCCAGCAGCTTGGCCGGCGGGGAGCGAATCAACTATGGCTACACCTTC.

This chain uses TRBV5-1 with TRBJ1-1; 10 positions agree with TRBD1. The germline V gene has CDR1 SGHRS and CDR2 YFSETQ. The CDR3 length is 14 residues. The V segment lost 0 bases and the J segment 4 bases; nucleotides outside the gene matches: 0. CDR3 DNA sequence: TGCGCCAGCAGCTTGGGGACAGGGGGCACTGAAGCTTTCTTT. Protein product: CASSLGTGGTEAFF. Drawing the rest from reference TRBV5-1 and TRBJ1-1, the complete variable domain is KAGVTQTPRYLIKTRGQQVTLSCSPISGHRSVSWYQQTPGQGLQFLFEYFSETQRNKGNFPGRFSGRQFSNSRSEMNVSTLELGDSALYLCASSLGTGGTEAFFGQGTRLTVV.

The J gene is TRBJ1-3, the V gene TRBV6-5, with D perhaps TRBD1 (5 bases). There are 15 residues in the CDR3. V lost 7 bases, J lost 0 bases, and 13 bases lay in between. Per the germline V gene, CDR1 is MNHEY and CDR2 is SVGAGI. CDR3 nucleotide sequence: TGTGCCAGCACTCAGACAGCCTACTCTGGAAACACCATATATTTT. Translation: CASTQTAYSGNTIYF.